This TCR beta chain emerged from a study of blood T cell repertoires in COVID-19. The wider study: T cells, B-cell-depleted T cells, or PBMCs supplied cDNA or gDNA.

Germline CDR1 is LGHDT and CDR2 is YNNKEL (reference sequence). The trim removed 6 bases at V and 8 bases at J, leaving 10 bases unmatched. This CDR3 has 16 residues. Method: immunoSEQ multiplex PCR; TCRdb's copy keeps in-frame clones and lacks some. The sample holds 50,000 to 80,000 clones; about 88% are singletons and the top ten take approximately 45%. This TCR was recovered from a woman aged 60-70 years with COVID-19, enrolled during active disease. Sequencing used peripheral blood. The chain links TRBV3-1 (or the pseudogene TRBV3-2) to TRBJ1-6, with 10 bases aligning to TRBD1. CDR3 sequence reads: CASRIGTGEGDSPLHF. In nucleotides, the CDR3 is TGTGCCAGCAGGATCGGGACAGGGGAAGGGGATTCACCCCTCCACTTT.